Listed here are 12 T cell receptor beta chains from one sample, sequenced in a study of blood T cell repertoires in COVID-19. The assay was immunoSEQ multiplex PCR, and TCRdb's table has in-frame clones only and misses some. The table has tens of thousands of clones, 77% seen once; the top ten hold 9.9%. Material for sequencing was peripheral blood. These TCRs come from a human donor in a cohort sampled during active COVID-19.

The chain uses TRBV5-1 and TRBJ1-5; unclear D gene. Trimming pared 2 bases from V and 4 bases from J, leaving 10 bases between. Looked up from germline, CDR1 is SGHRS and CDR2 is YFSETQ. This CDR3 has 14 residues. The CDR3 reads CASSFNSRNQPQHF. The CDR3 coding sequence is TGCGCCAGCAGCTTTAACAGCAGAAATCAGCCCCAGCATTTT.

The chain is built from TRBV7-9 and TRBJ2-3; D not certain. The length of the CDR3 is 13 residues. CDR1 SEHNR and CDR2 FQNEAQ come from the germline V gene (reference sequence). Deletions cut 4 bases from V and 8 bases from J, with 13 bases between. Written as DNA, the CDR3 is TGTGCCAGCAGCTCTCGTCATACTGGTACGCAGTATTTT. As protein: CASSSRHTGTQYF.

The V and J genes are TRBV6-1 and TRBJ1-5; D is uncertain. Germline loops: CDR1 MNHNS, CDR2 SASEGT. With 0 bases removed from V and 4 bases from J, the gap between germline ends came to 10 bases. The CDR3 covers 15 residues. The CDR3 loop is CASSEALPGNQPQHF. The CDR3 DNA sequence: TGTGCCAGCAGTGAAGCGCTTCCGGGAAATCAGCCCCAGCATTTT.

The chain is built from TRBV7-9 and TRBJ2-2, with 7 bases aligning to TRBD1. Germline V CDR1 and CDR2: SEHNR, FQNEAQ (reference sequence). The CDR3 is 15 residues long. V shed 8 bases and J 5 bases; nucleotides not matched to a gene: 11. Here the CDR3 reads CASGNRGRYTGELFF. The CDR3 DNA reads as TGTGCCAGCGGCAACAGGGGCCGATATACCGGGGAGCTGTTTTTT.

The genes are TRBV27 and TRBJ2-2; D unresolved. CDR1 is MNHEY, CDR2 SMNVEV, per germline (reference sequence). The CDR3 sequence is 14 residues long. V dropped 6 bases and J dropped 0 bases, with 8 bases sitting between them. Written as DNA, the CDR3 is TGTGCCAGCAGCCCACTCCCGAACACCGGGGAGCTGTTTTTT. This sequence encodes CASSPLPNTGELFF.

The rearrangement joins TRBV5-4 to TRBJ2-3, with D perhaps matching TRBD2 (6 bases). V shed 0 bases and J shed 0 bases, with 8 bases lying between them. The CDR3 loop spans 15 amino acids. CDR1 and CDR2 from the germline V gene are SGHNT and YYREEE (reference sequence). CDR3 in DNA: TGTGCCAGCAGCTTGGCCCGGGGGAGCACAGATACGCAGTATTTT. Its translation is CASSLARGSTDTQYF.

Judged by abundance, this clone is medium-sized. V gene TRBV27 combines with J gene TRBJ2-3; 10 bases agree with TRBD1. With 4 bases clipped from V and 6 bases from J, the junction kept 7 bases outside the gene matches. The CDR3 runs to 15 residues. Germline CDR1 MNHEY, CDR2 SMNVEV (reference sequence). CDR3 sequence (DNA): TGTGCCAGCAGTTCGGGACAGGGGAGTTTCGATACGCAGTATTTT. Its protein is CASSSGQGSFDTQYF.

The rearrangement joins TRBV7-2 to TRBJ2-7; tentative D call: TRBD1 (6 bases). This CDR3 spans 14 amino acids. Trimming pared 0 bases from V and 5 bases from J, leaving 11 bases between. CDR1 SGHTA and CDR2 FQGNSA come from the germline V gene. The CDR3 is CASSLAPGDHEQYF. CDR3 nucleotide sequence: TGTGCCAGCAGCTTAGCCCCAGGGGACCACGAGCAGTACTTC.

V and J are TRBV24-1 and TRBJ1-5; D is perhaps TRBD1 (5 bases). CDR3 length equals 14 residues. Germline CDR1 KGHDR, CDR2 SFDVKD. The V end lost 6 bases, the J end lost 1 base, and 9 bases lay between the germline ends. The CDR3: CATSRGASNQPQHF. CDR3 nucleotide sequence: TGTGCCACCAGTAGGGGTGCGAGCAATCAGCCCCAGCATTTT.

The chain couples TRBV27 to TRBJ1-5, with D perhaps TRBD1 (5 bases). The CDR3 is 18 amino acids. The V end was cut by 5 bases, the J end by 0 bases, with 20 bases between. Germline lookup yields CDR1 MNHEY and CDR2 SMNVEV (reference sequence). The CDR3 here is CASSPRGRVLYSNQPQHF. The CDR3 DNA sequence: TGTGCCAGCAGTCCCCGAGGCAGGGTCCTATATAGCAATCAGCCCCAGCATTTT.

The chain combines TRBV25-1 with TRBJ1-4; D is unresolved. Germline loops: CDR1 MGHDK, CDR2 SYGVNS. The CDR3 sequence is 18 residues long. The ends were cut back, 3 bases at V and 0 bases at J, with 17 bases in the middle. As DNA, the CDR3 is TGTGCCAGCAGTGAGGTCGGGGTTAGGAGTACAACTAATGAAAAACTGTTTTTT. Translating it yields CASSEVGVRSTTNEKLFF.

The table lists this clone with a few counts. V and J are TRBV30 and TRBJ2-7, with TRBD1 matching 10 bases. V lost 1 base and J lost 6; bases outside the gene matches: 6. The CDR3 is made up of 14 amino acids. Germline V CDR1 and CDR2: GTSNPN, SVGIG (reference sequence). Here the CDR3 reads CAWSGGQGGGEQYF. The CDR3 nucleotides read TGTGCCTGGAGTGGAGGACAGGGGGGAGGCGAGCAGTACTTC.